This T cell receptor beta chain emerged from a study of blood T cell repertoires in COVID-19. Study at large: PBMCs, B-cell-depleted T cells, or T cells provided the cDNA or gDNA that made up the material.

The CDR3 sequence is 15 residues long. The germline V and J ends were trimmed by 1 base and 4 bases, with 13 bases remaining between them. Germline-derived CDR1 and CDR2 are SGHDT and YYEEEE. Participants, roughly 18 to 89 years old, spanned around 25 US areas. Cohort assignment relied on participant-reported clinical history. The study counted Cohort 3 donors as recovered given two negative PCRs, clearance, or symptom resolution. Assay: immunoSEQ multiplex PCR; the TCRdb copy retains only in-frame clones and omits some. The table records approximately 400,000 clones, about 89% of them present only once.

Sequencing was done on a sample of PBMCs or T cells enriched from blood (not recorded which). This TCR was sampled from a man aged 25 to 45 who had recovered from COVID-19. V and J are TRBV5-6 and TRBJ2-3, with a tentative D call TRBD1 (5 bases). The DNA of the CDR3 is TGTGCCAGCAGCTTGTCCCAGGGTTCGGCAGATACGCAGTATTTT. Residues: CASSLSQGSADTQYF. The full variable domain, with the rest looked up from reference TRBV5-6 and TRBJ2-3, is DAGVTQSPTHLIKTRGQQVTLRCSPKSGHDTVSWYQQALGQGPQFIFQYYEEEERQRGNFPDRFSGHQFPNYSSELNVNALLLGDSALYLCASSLSQGSADTQYFGPGTRLTVL.